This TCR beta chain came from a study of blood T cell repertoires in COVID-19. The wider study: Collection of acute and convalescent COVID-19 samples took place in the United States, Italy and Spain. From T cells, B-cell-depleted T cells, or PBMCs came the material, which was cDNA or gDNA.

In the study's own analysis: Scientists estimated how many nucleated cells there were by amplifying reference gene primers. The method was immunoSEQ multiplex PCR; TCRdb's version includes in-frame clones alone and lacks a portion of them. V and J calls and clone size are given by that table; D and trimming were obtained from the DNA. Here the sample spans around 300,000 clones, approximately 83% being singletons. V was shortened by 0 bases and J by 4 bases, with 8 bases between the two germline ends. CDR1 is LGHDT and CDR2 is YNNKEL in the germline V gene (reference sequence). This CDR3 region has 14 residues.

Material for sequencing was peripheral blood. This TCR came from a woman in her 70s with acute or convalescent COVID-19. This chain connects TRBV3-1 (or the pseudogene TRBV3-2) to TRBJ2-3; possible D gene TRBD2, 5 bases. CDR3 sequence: CASSQERRADTQYF. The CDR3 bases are TGTGCCAGCAGCCAAGAGCGGCGGGCAGATACGCAGTATTTT.